What follows is one T cell receptor beta chain and its context. The sample comes from a study of blood T cell repertoires in COVID-19. Looking at the study overall: Spain, Italy and the United States supplied samples that represented acute and convalescent COVID-19.

Authors' data handling: Estimates of nucleated cell counts were drawn from the amplification of reference gene primers. TCRdb's table, derived via immunoSEQ multiplex PCR, lists solely in-frame clones and lacks some. D and trimming come from the DNA, and the V and J calls and clone size come from that table. The profile covers 350,000 to 500,000 clones, with 70% to 90% appearing a single time and 1.2% to 1.5% taken by the ten largest. Clinical history reported by participants formed the basis on which cohorts were assigned. Per germline, CDR1 LNHDA and CDR2 SQIVND (reference sequence). The CDR3 is made up of 14 amino acids. V lost 6 bases and J lost 2, with 14 bases in between.

This TCR derives from a woman between 18 and 29 years old who had been exposed to COVID-19. The rearrangement joins TRBV19 to TRBJ2-7; maybe TRBD1 (5 bases). The specimen sequenced was PBMCs or T cells enriched from blood (not recorded which). The CDR3 coding sequence is TGTGCCAGTAGCTGGGCAGCAGGGACCTACGAGCAGTACTTC. This codes for CASSWAAGTYEQYF.